The 22 T cell receptor beta chains given below trace back to one sample, sequenced in a study of blood T cells in healthy people across ages (dated by TCRdb to the mid-2010s). The library came from 5' RACE. This sample was sequenced with an Illumina HiSeq 2500. The second PCR ran for roughly 7 to 12 cycles and used a J-beta primer mix along with a sample-barcoded 5' primer. TCRdb trimmed public reads at Q25 via fastp, called clones via MiXCR and kept in-frame beta chains. Every CDR3 protein is listed once, alongside the most common genes and DNA of its rows. The sample yields hundreds of thousands of distinct CDR3 sequences; around two fifths were counted once. The top ten hold around 30% of the sample. Input material: blood. These receptors came from a man at least 80 years old in good health.

Many counts were recorded for this clonotype. J is TRBJ2-5 and V is TRBV20-1; 8 positions match TRBD2. With V trimmed by 6 bases and J by 2 bases, 2 bases remained unmatched. The CDR3 is 12 amino acids. Germline V gene lookup returns CDR1 DFQATT and CDR2 SNEGSKA (reference sequence). The DNA for the CDR3 is TGCAGTGCCTTAGCGGGGCAAGAGACCCAGTACTTC. Its translation is CSALAGQETQYF.

The chain joins TRBV7-2 to TRBJ2-7; a weak D match, TRBD1 (5 bases). The V gene's germline CDR1 is SGHTA and CDR2 FQGNSA. The CDR3 consists of 16 residues. With 1 base removed from V and 6 bases from J, the gap between germline ends came to 19 bases. The DNA for the CDR3 is TGTGCCAGCAGCTTAGTGGCCGTGGGGCCACCCAGCGAGCAGTACTTC. Translated: CASSLVAVGPPSEQYF. The complete variable domain, with remaining parts taken from reference TRBV7-2 and TRBJ2-7, reads GAGVSQSPSNKVTEKGKDVELRCDPISGHTALYWYRQSLGQGLEFLIYFQGNSAPDKSGLPSDRFSAERTGGSVSTLTIQRTQQEDSAVYLCASSLVAVGPPSEQYFGPGTRLTVT.

The chain employs TRBV24-1 and TRBJ2-5, with TRBD2 as a possible D gene (5 bases). The germline gives CDR1 KGHDR, CDR2 SFDVKD. CDR3 size: 15 residues. The V and J ends lost 4 bases and 1 base respectively, with 12 bases between them. As DNA, the CDR3 is TGTGCCACCAGTGACGGGGTAACAGTCCAAGAGACCCAGTACTTC. Protein sequence: CATSDGVTVQETQYF.

This clonotype showed up many times. The chain joins TRBV9 to TRBJ1-2; D call uncertain. Germline loops: CDR1 SGDLS, CDR2 YYNGEE. Trimming stripped 0 bases from V and 6 bases from J, with 12 bases between. CDR3 size: 14 residues. CDR3 coding DNA: TGTGCCAGCAGCGTAGAGGGTCAGATGGATGGCTACACCTTC. Amino acid sequence: CASSVEGQMDGYTF. The complete variable domain, with remaining parts taken from reference TRBV9 and TRBJ1-2, reads DSGVTQTPKHLITATGQRVTLRCSPRSGDLSVYWYQQSLDQGLQFLIQYYNGEERAKGNILERFSAQQFPDLHSELNLSSLELGDSALYFCASSVEGQMDGYTFGSGTRLTVV.

The gene calls are TRBV4-3 and TRBJ2-3; D is unclear. The CDR3 loop spans 13 amino acids. V was trimmed by 4 bases and J by 5 bases, leaving 10 bases between them. The germline CDR1 and CDR2 sequences are LGHNA and YSLEER. The DNA of the CDR3 is TGCGCCAGCAGCCCTACCCTGAGAGATACGCAGTATTTT. This sequence encodes CASSPTLRDTQYF.

J is TRBJ2-1 and V is TRBV11-2; TRBD1 or TRBD2 may be the D gene (6 bases each). Germline loops: CDR1 SGHAT, CDR2 FQNNGV. V was pared by 5 bases and J by 4 bases, with 18 bases between. This CDR3 is 16 amino acids long. The CDR3 bases are TGTGCCAGCAGCCCGACTAGAACAGGGTTTTACAATGAGCAGTTCTTC. This sequence encodes CASSPTRTGFYNEQFF.

Of note for this clonotype: A much bigger clone sits one base away, suggesting this may be a read error. This CDR3 is CAIRESQETQYF. Written as DNA, the CDR3 is TGTGCCATCAGGGAATCACAAGAGACCCAGTACTTC. The gene calls are TRBV10-3 and TRBJ2-5; D uncertain. The V gene's germline CDR1 is ENHRY and CDR2 SYGVKD. Trimming removed 6 bases from V and 2 bases from J, with 7 bases in between. The CDR3 extends over 12 amino acids.

This clonotype was recorded a few times. This chain joins TRBV24-1 and TRBJ1-5; TRBD1 is a possible D gene (6 bases). Trimming cost V 5 bases and J 2 bases, with 12 bases left between them. Germline V lookup: CDR1 KGHDR, CDR2 SFDVKD. The CDR3 loop spans 15 amino acids. CDR3 sequence reads: CATSATRGGNQPQHF. In DNA form, the CDR3 reads TGTGCCACCAGTGCTACCAGGGGAGGCAATCAGCCCCAGCATTTT.

This clonotype appeared a few times. The chain combines TRBV27 with TRBJ1-2; TRBD1 matches 9 bases. Per the germline V gene, CDR1 is MNHEY and CDR2 is SMNVEV (reference sequence). V lost 4 bases to trimming and J lost 2 bases; unmatched junction nucleotides: 8. The CDR3 is 16 amino acids. CDR3 loop: CASSSKPGQGNYGYTF. The CDR3 region has the DNA TGTGCCAGCAGTTCCAAACCGGGACAGGGAAACTATGGCTACACCTTC.

V gene TRBV20-1 combines with J gene TRBJ2-7; 11 bases agree with TRBD2. The CDR3 has 16 residues. The V segment lost 3 bases and the J segment 3 bases; nucleotides outside the gene matches: 10. Per the germline V gene, CDR1 is DFQATT and CDR2 is SNEGSKA (reference sequence). In DNA, the CDR3 is TGCAGTGCTAGTACTGGACTAGCGGGCTCCAACTACGAGCAGTACTTC. Amino acid sequence: CSASTGLAGSNYEQYF.

V and J are TRBV20-1 and TRBJ2-3; 14 nucleotides match TRBD2. The length of the CDR3 is 15 residues. Germline CDR1 and CDR2: DFQATT and SNEGSKA (reference sequence). V shed 5 bases, J shed 8 bases, and the junction held 9 bases outside the gene matches. The CDR3 sequence: CSAPQSTSGGATQYF. As DNA, the CDR3 is TGCAGTGCTCCACAATCGACTAGCGGGGGGGCTACGCAGTATTTT.

The chain carries TRBV28 and TRBJ2-7; D is ambiguous. V lost 3 bases to trimming and J lost 3 bases, with 12 bases between them. There are 14 residues in the CDR3. Germline CDR1 MDHEN, CDR2 SYDVKM. The CDR3 bases are TGTGCCAGCAGTTTCTCCCGAGTCAGCTACGAGCAGTACTTC. This translates into CASSFSRVSYEQYF.

This rearrangement joins TRBV15 to TRBJ2-6; the D is unclear. Trimming removed 2 bases from V and 4 bases from J, with 12 bases in between. CDR1 is LNHNV and CDR2 is YYDKDF in the germline V gene (reference sequence). The length of the CDR3 is 16 residues. CDR3 region: CATSRREYAGANVLTF. In DNA form, the CDR3 reads TGTGCCACCAGCAGACGCGAGTACGCAGGGGCCAACGTCCTGACTTTC. The whole variable domain, filled in from reference TRBV15 and TRBJ2-6, reads DAMVIQNPRYQVTQFGKPVTLSCSQTLNHNVMYWYQQKSSQAPKLLFHYYDKDFNNEADTPDNFQSRRPNTSFCFLDIRSPGLGDTAMYLCATSRREYAGANVLTFGAGSRLTVL.

The chain uses TRBV25-1 and TRBJ1-2, with D perhaps TRBD1 (5 bases). The germline gives CDR1 MGHDK, CDR2 SYGVNS. V lost 8 bases and J lost 2, with 12 bases in between. The CDR3 spans 13 residues. The CDR3 is CASAGRLNYGYTF. CDR3 nucleotide sequence: TGTGCCAGCGCAGGGCGGTTAAACTATGGCTACACCTTC.

This clonotype was seen a handful of times. The rearrangement joins TRBV29-1 to TRBJ2-2; D remains unclear. V lost 7 bases and J lost 6, with 9 bases in between. The germline V gene encodes CDR1 SQVTM and CDR2 ANQGSEA. The CDR3 runs 11 residues. CDR3 residues: CSAGRAGELFF. CDR3 coding DNA: TGCAGCGCTGGTAGAGCCGGGGAGCTGTTTTTT.

The chain joins TRBV9 to TRBJ2-2; D is unclear. The CDR3 runs to 14 residues. V dropped 0 bases and J dropped 0 bases, with 3 bases sitting between them. Germline V gene sequence: CDR1 SGDLS, CDR2 YYNGEE. The CDR3 loop is CASSVDPNTGELFF. In DNA form, the CDR3 reads TGTGCCAGCAGCGTAGACCCGAACACCGGGGAGCTGTTTTTT.

The chain uses TRBV7-3 and TRBJ2-1; 10 positions agree with TRBD2. J lost 4 bases, V lost 5 bases, and 11 bases had no gene match. The V gene's germline CDR1 is SGHTA and CDR2 FQGTGA. The CDR3 covers 17 residues. The CDR3 loop reads CASSQTASGGLYNEQFF. The CDR3 coding sequence is TGTGCCAGCAGCCAAACCGCTAGCGGGGGACTATACAATGAGCAGTTCTTC.

The V and J genes are TRBV4-1 and TRBJ2-3; D is unresolved. Trimming shortened V by 0 bases and J by 2 bases, and 9 bases separated the two germline ends. Germline V gives CDR1 MGHRA, CDR2 YSYEKL. CDR3 length equals 15 residues. CDR3 nucleotide sequence: TGCGCCAGCAGCCAAGATCTCCATGCCACAGATACGCAGTATTTT. Its protein is CASSQDLHATDTQYF.

This clonotype was counted ten times or more. V is TRBV20-1 and J is TRBJ2-1; D remains ambiguous. Trimming removed 0 bases at V and 11 bases at J, with 8 bases between. There are 11 residues in the CDR3. The germline V gene has CDR1 DFQATT and CDR2 SNEGSKA (reference sequence). The CDR3 region has the DNA TGCAGTGCTAGAGATAGCCCTCAGCAGTTCTTC. Its translation is CSARDSPQQFF.

With regard to this clonotype: This could be a read error, since a much larger clone is one nucleotide away. J is TRBJ2-1 and V is TRBV29-1; D remains ambiguous. Germline V gene sequence: CDR1 SQVTM, CDR2 ANQGSEA. This CDR3 has 13 amino acids. Trimming took 6 bases from V and 10 from J, leaving 19 bases between them. The CDR3 DNA sequence: TGCAGCGTCCGCGAGAGAGGTTACTACGAGCAGTTCTTC. The encoded protein is CSVRERGYYEQFF.

The J gene is TRBJ2-3, the V gene TRBV11-2; D not resolved. CDR1 is SGHAT and CDR2 is FQNNGV in the germline V gene. The CDR3 is 12 amino acids. V lost 7 bases, J lost 0 bases, and 5 bases lay in between. Written as DNA, the CDR3 is TGTGCCAGCATTCACAGCACAGATACGCAGTATTTT. Its protein is CASIHSTDTQYF.

This clonotype occurred many times. This chain uses TRBV29-1 with TRBJ1-2, with a weak D call TRBD1 (6 bases). Germline CDR1 is SQVTM and CDR2 is ANQGSEA. The CDR3 is 13 amino acids. V lost 8 bases, J lost 7 bases, and 20 bases lay in between. CDR3 in amino acids: CSTHTLGARGYTF. The CDR3, as DNA: TGCAGCACCCATACCCTGGGGGCGCGTGGCTACACCTTC. The variable domain in full, completed from reference TRBV29-1 and TRBJ1-2, reads SAVISQKPSRDICQRGTSLTIQCQVDSQVTMMFWYRQQPGQSLTLIATANQGSEATYESGFVIDKFPISRPNLTFSTLTVSNMSPEDSSIYLCSTHTLGARGYTFGSGTRLTVV.